This T cell receptor beta chain is from a study of T cells in localized non-small cell lung cancer. The repertoire was sequenced with immunoSEQ multiplex PCR; TCRdb's copy has only in-frame clones and lacks some. The repertoire holds about 83,000 clones, with approximately 80% as singletons. Germline lookup yields CDR1 LNHDA and CDR2 SQIVND (reference sequence). Trimming took 5 bases from V and 3 from J, leaving 9 bases between them. CDR3 length: 13 residues. The sample here was peripheral blood, taken before any cancer treatment. This TCR was sampled from a female donor older than 55 with stage I lung adenocarcinoma. The chain links TRBV19 to TRBJ2-3, with no clear D. The DNA for the CDR3 is TGTGCCAGTAGTGGATCGGCGACAGATACGCAGTATTTT. This translates into CASSGSATDTQYF.